This TCR beta chain emerged from a study of T cells after yellow fever vaccination. The overall study: Those fractions that held only low numbers of cells were prepared using the SMART-Seq v4 Ultra Low Input RNA kit. General study results and limits: Weaker overall was a secondary response that nonetheless peaked faster, on day 5 versus 15. Re-detected after boosting: most primary clones, around 97% of CD4 and less than 90% of CD8.

It was through 5'RACE template switching that TCR cDNA was made, with a universal primer site and UMIs added. TCRdb passed the 5' RACE reads through MiXCR, listing each CDR3 protein once. The sample has about 580,000 distinct CDR3 sequences; roughly a sixth are singletons. The table lists this clonotype with a few counts. Its antigen is still unknown. Specimen: PBMCs, collected more than 4 days after the first yellow fever vaccination. This sequence was found in a man aged 18-30 years who received the YFV17D yellow fever vaccine.

CDR3: CASSLSGGGAGYGYTF. CDR3 DNA sequence: TGTGCCAGCAGCCTTTCCGGCGGGGGCGCTGGCTATGGCTACACCTTC. The rearrangement joins TRBV7-2 to TRBJ1-2; tentative D call: TRBD1 (6 bases). Trimming stripped 5 bases from V and 4 bases from J, with 20 bases between. Germline V gives CDR1 SGHTA, CDR2 FQGNSA. This CDR3 region has 16 residues.